The 14 T cell receptor beta chains below were found in one sample sequenced in a study of OX40 agonist ivuxolimab in advanced cancers. Sequencing used immunoSEQ multiplex PCR; TCRdb keeps in-frame clones, though not all of them. In the table there are 85,000 to 100,000 clones, 85% of which are singletons. The specimen comprised CD4+ or CD8+ T cells sorted from blood, sampled in a trial of the OX40 agonist ivuxolimab. The source is an adult with an advanced solid tumor such as melanoma, head and neck, liver or kidney cancer.

The chain employs TRBV5-1 and TRBJ2-3; 8 positions agree with TRBD2. Germline trimming cut 0 bases from V and 3 bases from J; bases unmatched to any gene: 6. There are 16 residues in the CDR3. Germline CDR1 SGHRS, CDR2 YFSETQ. In nucleotides, the CDR3 is TGCGCCAGCAGCTTGGCGGGAGGGCCGGGTACAGATACGCAGTATTTT. Encoded protein: CASSLAGGPGTDTQYF.

The V call is TRBV19, the J call TRBJ2-7, with TRBD2 identical over 8 bases. The J segment lost 8 bases and the V segment lost 5 bases, leaving 5 bases of the junction unmatched. The CDR3 is made up of 12 amino acids. The V gene's germline CDR1 is LNHDA and CDR2 SQIVND (reference sequence). CDR3 sequence reads: CASSASGSKQYF. The CDR3 DNA reads as TGTGCCAGTAGTGCCAGCGGGAGCAAGCAGTACTTC.

The chain has TRBV5-4 and TRBJ1-1; D is possibly TRBD1 (6 bases). This CDR3 has 13 residues. Trimming pared 4 bases from V and 2 bases from J, leaving 9 bases between. CDR1 and CDR2 (germline): SGHNT, YYREEE (reference sequence). The CDR3 loop reads CASSGGGNTEAFF. The CDR3 nucleotides are TGTGCCAGCAGCGGAGGGGGAAACACTGAAGCTTTCTTT.

The rearrangement uses TRBV7-3 and TRBJ2-5; 10 nucleotides line up with TRBD2. Germline V lookup: CDR1 SGHTA, CDR2 FQGTGA. The ends lost 1 base at V and 5 bases at J; junction bases unmatched: 4. This CDR3 has 15 amino acids. CDR3 sequence: CASSLNSGRRETQYF. The CDR3 nucleotides are TGTGCCAGCAGCTTAAATAGCGGGAGGCGGGAGACCCAGTACTTC.

This chain joins TRBV11-2 and TRBJ1-1; D is unresolved. The CDR3 covers 13 residues. Trimming left V 5 bases short and J 1 base short, with 8 bases between. The germline CDR1 and CDR2 sequences are SGHAT and FQNNGV. The chain's CDR3 is CASSQDPNTEAFF. The CDR3 nucleotides are TGTGCCAGCAGCCAGGACCCGAACACTGAAGCTTTCTTT. Full variable domain (missing parts from reference TRBV11-2 and TRBJ1-1): EAGVAQSPRYKIIEKRQSVAFWCNPISGHATLYWYQQILGQGPKLLIQFQNNGVVDDSQLPKDRFSAERLKGVDSTLKIQPAKLEDSAVYLCASSQDPNTEAFFGQGTRLTVV.

CDR3 residues: CASSLGGGSISNEQFF. CDR3 sequence (DNA): TGTGCCAGCAGCTTAGGGGGCGGGAGCATTTCCAATGAGCAGTTCTTC. V usage is TRBV7-2 and J usage is TRBJ2-1; TRBD2 agrees at 7 bases. J gave up 6 bases and V 1 base, and 9 bases lay outside the gene matches. Germline-derived CDR1 and CDR2 are SGHTA and FQGNSA. The CDR3 has 16 amino acids.

The chain employs TRBV5-4 and TRBJ2-5; TRBD2 agrees at 9 bases. Germline lookup yields CDR1 SGHNT and CDR2 YYREEE (reference sequence). V shed 4 bases and J 1 base; nucleotides not matched to a gene: 8. CDR3 length: 16 residues. CDR3: CASSRGGTSSQETQYF. CDR3 DNA: TGTGCCAGCAGCAGGGGTGGGACTAGCAGCCAAGAGACCCAGTACTTC. The full variable domain, in which reference TRBV5-4 and TRBJ2-5 provide the parts outside the CDR3, is ETGVTQSPTHLIKTRGQQVTLRCSSQSGHNTVSWYQQALGQGPQFIFQYYREEENGRGNFPPRFSGLQFPNYSSELNVNALELDDSALYLCASSRGGTSSQETQYFGPGTRLLVL.

The chain links TRBV19 to TRBJ2-3, with D uncertain. V was pared by 5 bases and J by 1 base, with 7 bases between. This CDR3 is built from 13 residues. Germline V gene lookup returns CDR1 LNHDA and CDR2 SQIVND (reference sequence). The CDR3 sequence is CASSHAGTDTQYF. The CDR3 DNA is TGTGCCAGTAGTCATGCAGGCACAGATACGCAGTATTTT.

The V call is TRBV19, the J call TRBJ1-1; D is possibly TRBD1 (5 bases). Germline V gene lookup returns CDR1 LNHDA and CDR2 SQIVND (reference sequence). The CDR3 loop spans 14 amino acids. Trimming shortened V by 3 bases and J by 5 bases, and 13 bases separated the two germline ends. This CDR3 reads CASSIEGRRTEAFF. The CDR3 DNA is TGTGCCAGTAGTATTGAGGGGCGTCGGACTGAAGCTTTCTTT.

This sequence joins TRBV28 and TRBJ1-3; D unclear. Germline V lookup: CDR1 MDHEN, CDR2 SYDVKM. Trimming took 7 bases from V and 8 from J, leaving 12 bases between them. The length of the CDR3 is 12 residues. The CDR3 region is CASTSYPHTIYF. In DNA, the CDR3 is TGTGCCAGCACTTCCTACCCCCACACCATATATTTT.

This chain uses TRBV9 with TRBJ2-5; TRBD1 might be the D (6 bases). V lost 6 bases and J lost 3, with 12 bases in between. The CDR3 is made up of 13 amino acids. The germline V gene encodes CDR1 SGDLS and CDR2 YYNGEE. Here the CDR3 DNA reads TGTGCCAGCACCCGGACAGTCGAAGAGACCCAGTACTTC. Translated: CASTRTVEETQYF.

The rearrangement links TRBV18 to TRBJ2-4; D might be TRBD1 (6 bases). Germline values: CDR1 KGHSH, CDR2 LQKENI. This CDR3 comprises 15 residues. V lost 1 base to trimming and J lost 7 bases, with 14 bases between them. The CDR3 region is CASSPLQPQGNIQYF. In DNA, the CDR3 is TGTGCCAGCTCACCACTCCAGCCGCAGGGGAACATTCAGTACTTC.

This clone was seen a single time. The gene calls are TRBV29-1 and TRBJ2-2, with D maybe TRBD1 (6 bases). Germline V CDR1 and CDR2: SQVTM, ANQGSEA. The V gene lost 5 bases and the J gene lost 4 bases, with 11 bases spanning the gap. This CDR3 has 13 residues. CDR3 bases: TGCAGCGTTAGTCAGGGGCGCACCGGGGAGCTGTTTTTT. Amino acid sequence: CSVSQGRTGELFF.

The V gene is TRBV18, the J gene TRBJ1-2, with D unclear. V was clipped by 3 bases and J by 6 bases, with 17 bases between them. CDR1 and CDR2 from the germline V gene are KGHSH and LQKENI. The CDR3 extends over 15 amino acids. CDR3 nucleotide sequence: TGTGCCAGCTCACCCCCAGGTCGCCTCCCGGATGGCTACACCTTC. This translates into CASSPPGRLPDGYTF.